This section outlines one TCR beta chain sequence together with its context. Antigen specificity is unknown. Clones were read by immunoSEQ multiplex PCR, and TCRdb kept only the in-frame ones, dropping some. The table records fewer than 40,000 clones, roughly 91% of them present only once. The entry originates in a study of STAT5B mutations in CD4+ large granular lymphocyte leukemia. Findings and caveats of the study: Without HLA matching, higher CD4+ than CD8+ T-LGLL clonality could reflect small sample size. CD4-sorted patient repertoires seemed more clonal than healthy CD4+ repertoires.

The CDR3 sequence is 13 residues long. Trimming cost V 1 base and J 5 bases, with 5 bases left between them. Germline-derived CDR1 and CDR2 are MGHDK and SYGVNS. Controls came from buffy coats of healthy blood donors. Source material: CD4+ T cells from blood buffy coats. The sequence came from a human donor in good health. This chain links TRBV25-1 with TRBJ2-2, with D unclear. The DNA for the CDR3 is TGTGCCAGCAGTGAATTTTATACCGGGGAGCTGTTTTTT. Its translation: CASSEFYTGELFF.